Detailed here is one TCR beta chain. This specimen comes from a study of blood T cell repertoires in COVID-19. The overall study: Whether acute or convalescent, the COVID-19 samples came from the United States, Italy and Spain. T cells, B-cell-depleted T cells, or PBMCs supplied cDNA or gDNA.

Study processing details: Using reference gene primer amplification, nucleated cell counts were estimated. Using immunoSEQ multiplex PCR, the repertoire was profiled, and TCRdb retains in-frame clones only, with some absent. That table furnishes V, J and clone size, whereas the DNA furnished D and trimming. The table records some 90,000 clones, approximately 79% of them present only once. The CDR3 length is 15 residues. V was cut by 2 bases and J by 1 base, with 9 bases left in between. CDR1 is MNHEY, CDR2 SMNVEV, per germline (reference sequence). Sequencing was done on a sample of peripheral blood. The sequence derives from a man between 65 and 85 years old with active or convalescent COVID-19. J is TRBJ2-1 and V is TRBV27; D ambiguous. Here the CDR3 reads CASSLAFPSYNEQFF. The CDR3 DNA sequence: TGTGCCAGCAGTTTAGCGTTTCCTTCCTACAATGAGCAGTTCTTC.